This TCR beta chain was identified in a study of T cells after yellow fever vaccination. UMIs were added to TCR cDNA along with a universal primer site when it was made by 5'RACE template switching. TCRdb reprocessed the 5' RACE reads via MiXCR and lists one record per CDR3 protein. The data hold more than 75,000 distinct CDR3 sequences, with almost 9% observed a single time. General observations from the study: FACS-sorted repertoires might harbor abundant contaminating clonotypes from the bulk population. A large majority of primary-vaccination clones showed up again after the booster (roughly 95% CD4, about 90% CD8).

This clonotype originated in a young man who received the YFV17D yellow fever vaccine. The sequences come from CD8+ T cells not binding an NS4B(214-222) dextramer, sorted from PBMCs, collected around 14 days after the first yellow fever vaccination.

In DNA, the CDR3 is TGTGCCAGTAGTATAGGACAGGGGGCAGATACGCAGTATTTT. Its translation: CASSIGQGADTQYF. V usage is TRBV19 and J usage is TRBJ2-3; TRBD1 matches at 9 bases. CDR1 is LNHDA and CDR2 is SQIVND in the germline V gene (reference sequence). With 1 base clipped from V and 4 bases from J, the junction kept 0 bases outside the gene matches. The length of the CDR3 is 14 residues.